The 32 T cell receptor beta chains presented below share a single source sample, sequenced in a study of response to subunit inactivated influenza vaccine. MiXCR, run by TCRdb on the RT-PCR reads, gives a single entry per CDR3 protein. The sample yields about 800,000 distinct CDR3 sequences, 21% seen once. Sequencing used PBMCs from blood, obtained more than 4 days after vaccination. These receptors all come from a man between 50 and 59 years old who received an inactivated influenza vaccine.

V is TRBV4-3 and J is TRBJ1-1; weak D call: TRBD1 (5 bases). V was trimmed by 4 bases and J by 5 bases, leaving 11 bases between them. CDR1 is LGHNA, CDR2 YSLEER, per germline. This CDR3 region has 13 residues. The CDR3 DNA reads TGCGCCAGCAGCCTCTCGTGGGGGACTGAAGCTTTCTTT. It translates to CASSLSWGTEAFF.

The chain combines TRBV28 with TRBJ2-3, with D possibly being TRBD2 (6 bases). The CDR3 length is 16 residues. V shed 7 bases and J shed 5 bases, with 22 bases lying between them. CDR1 MDHEN and CDR2 SYDVKM come from the germline V gene. Here the CDR3 DNA reads TGTGCCAGCAATCCCTCCCCGGGAGCTGGGGGAGATACGCAGTATTTT. Its translation is CASNPSPGAGGDTQYF.

The chain employs TRBV20-1 and TRBJ2-3, with a weak D call TRBD2 (6 bases). This CDR3 comprises 15 residues. Germline CDR1 reads DFQATT; CDR2 reads SNEGSKA (reference sequence). Trimming removed 0 bases at V and 1 base at J, with 11 bases between. The CDR3 sequence: CSARDPPSGTDTQYF. As DNA, the CDR3 is TGCAGTGCTAGAGATCCCCCTAGCGGCACAGATACGCAGTATTTT.

The chain's CDR3 is CASSLFFGTDTQYF. CDR3 nucleotides: TGTGCCAGCAGCTTGTTTTTCGGGACAGATACGCAGTATTTT. This rearrangement joins TRBV7-3 to TRBJ2-3; no reliable D call. The CDR3 loop spans 14 amino acids. CDR1 and CDR2 from the germline V gene are SGHTA and FQGTGA. V dropped 3 bases and J dropped 3 bases, with 10 bases sitting between them.

The V call is TRBV10-1, the J call TRBJ2-1, with D unclear. Germline V gene lookup returns CDR1 WNHNN and CDR2 SYGVQD (reference sequence). This CDR3 spans 16 amino acids. V lost 7 bases and J lost 2, with 18 bases in between. In nucleotides, the CDR3 is TGCGCCAGCAAGCTCACGCCAGGAAAGCCCTACAATGAGCAGTTCTTC. Translated: CASKLTPGKPYNEQFF.

This clonotype was recorded at least ten times. The genes are TRBV5-5 and TRBJ2-2, with TRBD2 as a possible D gene (6 bases). The CDR3 totals 15 residues. V shed 4 bases and J shed 1 base, with 11 bases lying between them. Germline V gene data show CDR1 as SGHKS and CDR2 as YYEKEE (reference sequence). This chain's CDR3 is CASSTGLRNTGELFF. CDR3 nucleotide sequence: TGTGCCAGCAGCACGGGACTTCGGAACACCGGGGAGCTGTTTTTT.

V is TRBV28 and J is TRBJ2-6, with D uncertain. The length of the CDR3 is 12 residues. The germline gives CDR1 MDHEN, CDR2 SYDVKM. Trimming stripped 6 bases from V and 4 bases from J, with 4 bases between. This CDR3 reads CASRGGANVLTF. DNA for the CDR3: TGTGCCAGCAGGGGGGGGGCCAACGTCCTGACTTTC.

The chain carries TRBV29-1 and TRBJ1-1; perhaps TRBD1 as D (5 bases). The CDR3 loop spans 13 amino acids. The ends were cut back, 4 bases at V and 0 bases at J, with 9 bases in the middle. Germline CDR1 SQVTM, CDR2 ANQGSEA. Here the CDR3 DNA reads TGCAGCGTTGCCAGGGCGATGAACACTGAAGCTTTCTTT. As protein: CSVARAMNTEAFF.

This clonotype was counted between two and nine times. The chain joins TRBV27 to TRBJ2-1; either TRBD1 or TRBD2 may fit D (5 bases each). Germline V CDR1 and CDR2: MNHEY, SMNVEV (reference sequence). Trimming left V 2 bases short and J 9 bases short, with 11 bases between. The CDR3 sequence is 13 residues long. As DNA, the CDR3 is TGTGCCAGCAGTTTACAAACGAGGGGTGAGCAGTTCTTC. Amino acid sequence: CASSLQTRGEQFF.

The rearrangement uses TRBV24-1 and TRBJ2-1; the match to TRBD2 covers 8 bases. V lost 4 bases and J lost 9; bases outside the gene matches: 10. Germline assignment: CDR1 KGHDR and CDR2 SFDVKD. The CDR3 is made up of 15 amino acids. CDR3 loop: CATSEADTGGVEQFF. CDR3 nucleotides: TGTGCCACCAGTGAAGCGGACACCGGGGGGGTTGAGCAGTTCTTC.

This chain connects TRBV7-3 to TRBJ2-3; TRBD1 is a possible D gene (6 bases). The germline V gene has CDR1 SGHTA and CDR2 FQGTGA. V lost 6 bases and J 2 bases, leaving 15 bases between the germline ends. The CDR3 is 15 residues long. The CDR3 DNA is TGTGCCAGCAGTTTACAGGGTTCTCCCACAGATACGCAGTATTTT. This encodes CASSLQGSPTDTQYF.

At least ten counts were recorded for this clonotype. At one boundary the junction diverges from the germline segment, which might be a read error. The rearrangement uses TRBV7-7 and TRBJ2-1; 8 bases agree with TRBD1. The CDR3 is 14 residues long. The germline V gene has CDR1 SSHAT and CDR2 FNYEAQ (reference sequence). CDR3 sequence: CASSRQGNYNEQFF. The CDR3 DNA reads as TGTGCTAGCAGCAGACAGGGGAACTACAATGAGCAGTTCTTC.

In its sample, this clonotype was seen many times. The J gene is TRBJ1-6, the V gene TRBV6-1; tentative D call: TRBD1 (5 bases). The ends were cut back, 7 bases at V and 14 bases at J, with 24 bases in the middle. CDR1 MNHNS and CDR2 SASEGT come from the germline V gene. CDR3 size: 15 residues. CDR3: CASTSTSSKGNALHF. In DNA, the CDR3 is TGTGCCAGCACCTCCACATCCAGTAAGGGGAATGCCCTCCACTTT.

This clonotype has a handful of counts. CDR3 nucleotides: TGCAGTGCTAGAGATGGGCACTTTTACAATGAGCAGTTCTTC. Amino acid sequence: CSARDGHFYNEQFF. This rearrangement joins TRBV20-1 to TRBJ2-1, with D hard to call. Per the germline V gene, CDR1 is DFQATT and CDR2 is SNEGSKA (reference sequence). CDR3 size: 14 residues. Trimming took off 0 bases at V and 4 bases at J, with 10 bases between the two ends.

The chain links TRBV24-1 to TRBJ2-1; perhaps TRBD1 as D (7 bases). Trimming left V 6 bases short and J 3 bases short, with 14 bases between. The germline V gene has CDR1 KGHDR and CDR2 SFDVKD. This CDR3 spans 15 amino acids. In nucleotides, the CDR3 is TGTGCCACCAGTAGGCGGGACAGTTTCTACAATGAGCAGTTCTTC. Its protein is CATSRRDSFYNEQFF.

The table lists this clonotype with a few counts. The gene calls are TRBV6-5 and TRBJ2-4; 12 nucleotides align to TRBD2. The V segment lost 2 bases and the J segment 3 bases; nucleotides outside the gene matches: 8. The CDR3 runs 18 residues. Germline V gene lookup returns CDR1 MNHEY and CDR2 SVGAGI. The CDR3 is CASSYLAGGHLGKNIQYF. Written as DNA, the CDR3 is TGTGCCAGCAGTTACCTAGCGGGGGGGCATTTAGGCAAAAACATTCAGTACTTC.

This clonotype was seen repeatedly, ten times or more. The chain carries TRBV20-1 and TRBJ1-1, with D perhaps matching TRBD1 (5 bases). Germline CDR1 and CDR2: DFQATT and SNEGSKA (reference sequence). CDR3 length: 13 residues. Trimming removed 6 bases at V and 4 bases at J, with 15 bases between. DNA for the CDR3: TGCAGTGCCTCCCGGGGGGTCGGCACTGAAGCTTTCTTT. This sequence encodes CSASRGVGTEAFF.

This clonotype has at least ten counts. The rearrangement joins TRBV12-3 or TRBV12-4 to TRBJ1-5; D is perhaps TRBD1 (5 bases). The CDR3 has 13 residues. Trimming left V 3 bases short and J 5 bases short, with 8 bases between. CDR3 coding DNA: TGTGCCAGCAGTTTGAGCAGGGATCAGCCCCAGCATTTT. It yields the protein CASSLSRDQPQHF.

The V gene is TRBV28, the J gene TRBJ1-2; D not resolved. Germline V gives CDR1 MDHEN, CDR2 SYDVKM. V was pared by 6 bases and J by 6 bases, with 11 bases between. The CDR3 contains 12 residues. CDR3 residues: CASSTPKNGYTF. CDR3 coding DNA: TGTGCCAGCAGCACTCCCAAAAATGGCTACACCTTC.

The gene calls are TRBV6-4 and TRBJ2-3; the D is unclear. Germline assignment: CDR1 MRHNA and CDR2 SNTAGT. The length of the CDR3 is 15 residues. Trimming left V 0 bases short and J 2 bases short, with 9 bases between. The CDR3 DNA sequence: TGTGCCAGCAGTGACTCGAGTGGCAACACAGATACGCAGTATTTT. It translates to CASSDSSGNTDTQYF.

CDR3 region: CATSSGIILPGELFF. For the CDR3, the DNA is TGTGCCACGAGTAGCGGGATAATCTTGCCCGGGGAGCTGTTTTTT. This rearrangement joins TRBV25-1 to TRBJ2-2; 8 positions match TRBD2. There are 15 residues in the CDR3. The trim removed 10 bases at V and 6 bases at J, leaving 13 bases unmatched. The germline gives CDR1 MGHDK, CDR2 SYGVNS.

This clonotype was seen many times. The genes are TRBV29-1 and TRBJ2-7, with D possibly being TRBD2 (5 bases). The V gene's germline CDR1 is SQVTM and CDR2 ANQGSEA. The CDR3 is 12 residues long. V gave up 4 bases and J gave up 2 bases, with 9 bases separating them. In DNA, the CDR3 is TGCAGCGTTGTGTCGGGGACCTACGAGCAGTACTTC. This codes for CSVVSGTYEQYF.

This clonotype was found a few times. The chain has TRBV20-1 and TRBJ1-4; D is unresolved. Trimming stripped 0 bases from V and 12 bases from J, with 11 bases between. The CDR3 contains 12 residues. The germline gives CDR1 DFQATT, CDR2 SNEGSKA (reference sequence). CDR3 region: CSARDFSEELFF. In DNA, the CDR3 is TGCAGTGCTAGAGATTTTTCGGAGGAACTGTTTTTT.

V usage is TRBV12-3 or TRBV12-4 and J usage is TRBJ2-3; 7 bases agree with TRBD1. This CDR3 region has 13 residues. Trimming took 6 bases from V and 4 from J; bases not matched to a gene: 4. The CDR3 loop reads CASSPTGADTQYF. The CDR3 DNA is TGTGCCAGCAGCCCCACAGGGGCAGATACGCAGTATTTT.

This rearrangement joins TRBV12-3 or TRBV12-4 to TRBJ2-1; D is unclear. Trimming stripped 6 bases from V and 7 bases from J, with 16 bases between. This CDR3 has 14 amino acids. For the CDR3, the DNA is TGTGCCAGCAGCCTAATCCCCACCAGGAATGAGCAGTTCTTC. Residues: CASSLIPTRNEQFF.

The chain joins TRBV25-1 to TRBJ2-1; D perhaps matches TRBD1 (6 bases). Trimming removed 3 bases from V and 6 bases from J, with 9 bases in between. CDR3 length equals 13 residues. CDR1 is MGHDK and CDR2 is SYGVNS in the germline V gene. The CDR3 region is CASSDDRLNEQFF. The DNA for the CDR3 is TGTGCCAGCAGTGACGACAGGCTCAATGAGCAGTTCTTC.

This clonotype was counted between two and nine times. V is TRBV9 and J is TRBJ2-1, with 8 bases aligning to TRBD2. With V trimmed by 4 bases and J by 2 bases, 8 bases remained unmatched. This CDR3 comprises 16 residues. Germline CDR1 is SGDLS and CDR2 is YYNGEE. The CDR3 spells CASSSFGGGTYNEQFF. CDR3 nucleotides: TGTGCCAGCAGCTCGTTTGGCGGGGGGACCTACAATGAGCAGTTCTTC.

This chain joins TRBV2 and TRBJ2-2; perhaps TRBD2 as D (6 bases). V gave up 5 bases and J gave up 9 bases, with 10 bases separating them. Per the germline V gene, CDR1 is SNHLY and CDR2 is FYNNEI. The CDR3 totals 12 residues. The CDR3 coding sequence is TGTGCCAGCAGTTCGAGCGGGCGGGAGCTGTTTTTT. Amino acid sequence: CASSSSGRELFF.

The chain joins TRBV6-1 to TRBJ2-3; 9 nucleotides align to TRBD1. The CDR3 spans 15 residues. The ends lost 7 bases at V and 5 bases at J; junction bases unmatched: 10. CDR1 is MNHNS and CDR2 is SASEGT in the germline V gene. The CDR3 DNA is TGTGCCAGCAACGATTTAGGGACAGGGCGAGATACGCAGTATTTT. Translated: CASNDLGTGRDTQYF.

V gene TRBV10-3 combines with J gene TRBJ2-7; D not resolved. The CDR3 is 13 amino acids. Germline CDR1 and CDR2: ENHRY and SYGVKD. The V and J ends lost 3 bases and 5 bases respectively, with 11 bases between them. The CDR3 spells CAISDRVSDEQYF. CDR3 DNA: TGTGCCATCAGTGATAGGGTGTCGGACGAGCAGTACTTC.

This clonotype was observed a handful of times. The J gene is TRBJ1-6, the V gene TRBV11-1; 7 bases agree with TRBD1. V shed 3 bases, J shed 7 bases, and the junction held 6 bases outside the gene matches. Per germline, CDR1 SGHAT and CDR2 FQDESV (reference sequence). The CDR3 spans 15 residues. The CDR3 bases are TGTGCCAGCAGCTTCCCGACAGGGAGAAATTCACCCCTCCACTTT. It specifies CASSFPTGRNSPLHF.

There are a few counts of this clonotype. The chain links TRBV12-5 to TRBJ2-5; 7 nucleotides agree with TRBD2. V shed 6 bases and J 5 bases; nucleotides not matched to a gene: 9. The CDR3 covers 14 residues. Germline V gene sequence: CDR1 LGHNT, CDR2 FRNRAP. This chain's CDR3 is CASGPGGGAETQYF. The CDR3 DNA follows: TGTGCTAGTGGCCCGGGGGGAGGAGCGGAGACCCAGTACTTC.